Below are 29 T cell receptor beta chains sequenced from a single sample in a study of T cells in Graves' hyperthyroidism and ophthalmopathy. There were TCR beta CDR3 regions amplified from RNA transcripts. Initially, a first-round RT-PCR of the TCR CDR3 employed the HTBI primer set. TCRdb redid the calling of the multiplex PCR reads with MiXCR, one entry per CDR3 protein. The table shows hundreds of thousands of distinct CDR3 sequences, with more than 15% occurring only once. Sequenced input: blood. The receptor set was obtained from a middle-aged woman with Graves' ophthalmopathy.

Here the CDR3 reads CASSLLGFTDTEAFF. In nucleotides, the CDR3 is TGTGCCAGCAGTTTATTAGGGTTTACTGACACTGAAGCTTTCTTT. The rearrangement joins TRBV27 to TRBJ1-1, with unresolved D. In germline, CDR1 is MNHEY, CDR2 SMNVEV (reference sequence). Trimming took off 1 base at V and 3 bases at J, with 12 bases between the two ends. The CDR3 consists of 15 residues.

This clonotype has a handful of counts. The rearrangement joins TRBV6-1 to TRBJ2-5; possible D gene TRBD2, 7 bases. From germline, CDR1 is MNHNS and CDR2 SASEGT. The V end was cut by 7 bases, the J end by 0 bases, with 12 bases between. CDR3 length equals 14 residues. As DNA, the CDR3 is TGTGCCAGCATAGAGGGGGGGTACCAAGAGACCCAGTACTTC. It is translated as CASIEGGYQETQYF.

Notes on this clonotype: A read error may explain this, as a much larger clone is one base away. It is likely a read error, because the conserved phenylalanine at the end of the CDR3 is missing. The gene calls are TRBV12-3 or TRBV12-4 and TRBJ1-2, with D unclear. The length of the CDR3 is 14 residues. Trimming removed 5 bases from V and 0 bases from J, with 10 bases in between. CDR3 nucleotides: TGTGCCAGCAGTCGCTGGACGGCTAACTATGGCTACACCTCC. This translates into CASSRWTANYGYTS.

This clonotype appeared many times. The J gene is TRBJ1-6, the V gene TRBV20-1; D perhaps matches TRBD1 (5 bases). There are 13 residues in the CDR3. V was pared by 6 bases and J by 3 bases, with 9 bases between. Germline V gives CDR1 DFQATT, CDR2 SNEGSKA (reference sequence). In DNA, the CDR3 is TGCAGTGCCAGGGCGTACTATAATTCACCCCTCCACTTT. Its translation: CSARAYYNSPLHF.

This rearrangement joins TRBV28 to TRBJ1-2; D call uncertain. The CDR3 extends over 13 amino acids. CDR1 and CDR2 from the germline V gene are MDHEN and SYDVKM. The V end lost 2 bases, the J end lost 6 bases, and 10 bases lay between the germline ends. The CDR3, as DNA: TGTGCCAGCAGTTTACCCCCGGGGAATGGCTACACCTTC. Amino acids: CASSLPPGNGYTF.

This clonotype was detected a few times. At one end the junction does not follow the germline gene, possibly because of a read error. This sequence joins TRBV2 and TRBJ2-2; D might be TRBD2 (6 bases). This CDR3 contains 14 residues. Germline lookup yields CDR1 SNHLY and CDR2 FYNNEI. Here the CDR3 reads CASSELQAGGELLF. The CDR3 DNA follows: TGTGCCAGCAGTGAACTCCAGGCTGGCGGGGAGCTGCTTTTT.

This clonotype was recorded many times. The chain combines TRBV6-1 with TRBJ2-7; a possible D gene is TRBD1 (6 bases). Between the trimmed V and J ends, which lost 4 bases and 6 bases, there was a span of 19 bases. Per germline, CDR1 MNHNS and CDR2 SASEGT. This CDR3 is 15 amino acids long. The CDR3 DNA reads as TGTGCCAGCAGTGCAGAGACAGGAACCTCAGGCGAGCAGTACTTC. It yields the protein CASSAETGTSGEQYF.

This clonotype has ten or more counts. J is TRBJ2-1 and V is TRBV20-1; 9 bases align to TRBD1. CDR1 is DFQATT, CDR2 SNEGSKA, per germline (reference sequence). The CDR3 covers 14 residues. V was clipped by 7 bases and J by 10 bases; unmatched bases: 14. In DNA, the CDR3 is TGCAGTGTTTCGGGACAGGGTTTTTTTAGGGAGCAGTTCTTC. It specifies CSVSGQGFFREQFF.

About this clonotype itself: This may arise from a read error, as a much more abundant clone is one base away. The J gene is TRBJ1-1, the V gene TRBV7-9; D possibly corresponds to TRBD1 (5 bases). From germline, CDR1 is SEHNR and CDR2 FQNEAQ (reference sequence). The CDR3 runs to 12 residues. Between the trimmed V and J ends, which lost 6 bases and 10 bases, there was a span of 15 bases. In nucleotides, the CDR3 is TGTGCCAGCAGTGCCGCCGGGGCTCTAGCTTTCTTT. Its protein product is CASSAAGALAFF.

The table lists this clonotype with many counts. The chain recombines TRBV9 with TRBJ1-1; D is uncertain. CDR3 length equals 13 residues. Germline-derived CDR1 and CDR2 are SGDLS and YYNGEE. The V and J ends lost 0 bases and 5 bases respectively, with 8 bases between them. This CDR3 is CASSVVRATEAFF. CDR3 sequence (DNA): TGTGCCAGCAGCGTAGTTCGTGCTACTGAAGCTTTCTTT.

This clonotype has more than one count but fewer than ten. The chain has TRBV20-1 and TRBJ1-2; D gene ambiguous. The CDR3 sequence is 11 residues long. Trimming cost V 3 bases and J 6 bases, with 8 bases left between them. Germline V gene lookup returns CDR1 DFQATT and CDR2 SNEGSKA (reference sequence). The CDR3, as DNA: TGCAGTGCTAGTGAAGGAGATGGCTACACCTTC. This translates into CSASEGDGYTF.

This clonotype has a count of ten or more. A read error may produce the germline difference seen at one junction end. The genes are TRBV7-9 and TRBJ2-1; 12 nucleotides align to TRBD2. CDR3 size: 14 residues. Per germline, CDR1 SEHNR and CDR2 FQNEAQ (reference sequence). The CDR3 region has the DNA TGTGCCAGCAGCCTAGCGGGAGGGGGAAATGAGCAGTTCTTC. Its protein is CASSLAGGGNEQFF.

The V gene is TRBV4-1, the J gene TRBJ1-4; TRBD1 agrees at 10 bases. The germline V gene has CDR1 MGHRA and CDR2 YSYEKL. This CDR3 region has 16 residues. V dropped 1 base and J dropped 7; count of bases not matched to a gene: 6. CDR3 coding DNA: TGCGCCAGCAGCCAAGGACAGGGGGCCGGAGGTGAAAAACTGTTTTTT. This encodes CASSQGQGAGGEKLFF.

This clonotype was observed many times. The V and J genes are TRBV20-1 and TRBJ2-1; D remains ambiguous. Germline V gene lookup returns CDR1 DFQATT and CDR2 SNEGSKA (reference sequence). The CDR3 loop spans 14 amino acids. Trimming removed 2 bases at V and 2 bases at J, with 10 bases between. CDR3 sequence reads: CSARMAMTYNEQFF. The CDR3 DNA reads TGCAGTGCTAGAATGGCCATGACCTACAATGAGCAGTTCTTC.

This clonotype was recorded many times. The chain combines TRBV29-1 with TRBJ1-1; 7 bases line up with TRBD1. This CDR3 has 11 residues. Germline CDR1 is SQVTM and CDR2 is ANQGSEA. J was trimmed by 3 bases and V by 5 bases; bases with no gene match: 0. DNA of the CDR3: TGCAGCGTTACAGGGGACACTGAAGCTTTCTTT. Amino acids: CSVTGDTEAFF.

This clonotype was seen at least ten times. Since a much larger clone is just one base distant, this may be a read error. V is TRBV6-1 and J is TRBJ1-1; 7 bases fit TRBD1. The CDR3 is 14 residues long. Trimming removed 6 bases from V and 1 base from J; junction bases left unmatched: 5. The V gene's germline CDR1 is MNHNS and CDR2 SASEGT. CDR3 residues: CASRTGQPNTEAFF. The CDR3 coding sequence is TGTGCCAGCAGGACGGGACAGCCGAACACTGAAGCTTTCTTT.

This clonotype has just a few counts. The chain is built from TRBV6-1 and TRBJ2-7, with D unresolved. V gave up 1 base and J gave up 2 bases, with 12 bases separating them. Germline CDR1 reads MNHNS; CDR2 reads SASEGT. CDR3 length: 15 residues. CDR3: CASSEGLLDPYEQYF. CDR3 sequence (DNA): TGTGCCAGCAGTGAAGGGTTGCTTGACCCCTACGAGCAGTACTTC.

This clonotype was seen at least ten times. A read error may produce the germline difference seen at one junction end. CDR3 protein: CSAGEMGAVHSYEQYF. The CDR3 DNA sequence: TGCAGTGCTGGAGAGATGGGTGCAGTGCACTCCTACGAGCAGTACTTC. V and J are TRBV20-1 and TRBJ2-7; D uncertain. Per germline, CDR1 DFQATT and CDR2 SNEGSKA (reference sequence). The CDR3 contains 16 residues.

This clonotype was seen a handful of times. The genes are TRBV10-3 and TRBJ1-1, with D unclear. This CDR3 region has 11 residues. V was shortened by 2 bases and J by 5 bases, with 3 bases between the two germline ends. CDR1 is ENHRY and CDR2 is SYGVKD in the germline V gene. This CDR3 is CAISERTEAFF. The CDR3, as DNA: TGTGCCATCAGTGAGCGGACTGAAGCTTTCTTT.

The V call is TRBV6-1, the J call TRBJ1-2; TRBD1 matches 7 bases. After removal of 7 bases from V and 6 bases from J, the junction contained 8 bases not matched to a gene. This CDR3 region has 13 residues. The germline V gene encodes CDR1 MNHNS and CDR2 SASEGT. CDR3 sequence reads: CASKTTGEDGYTF. The CDR3 DNA follows: TGTGCCAGCAAAACTACAGGGGAAGATGGCTACACCTTC.

This clonotype was observed at least ten times. The chain carries TRBV30 and TRBJ2-3; D is undetermined. In germline, CDR1 is GTSNPN, CDR2 SVGIG (reference sequence). The CDR3 consists of 12 residues. Trimming stripped 1 base from V and 7 bases from J, with 9 bases between. CDR3: CAWSGGRYTQYF. The CDR3 nucleotides are TGTGCCTGGAGTGGAGGACGGTATACGCAGTATTTT. The variable domain in full, completed from reference TRBV30 and TRBJ2-3, reads SQTIHQWPATLVQPVGSPLSLECTVEGTSNPNLYWYRQAAGRGLQLLFYSVGIGQISSEVPQNLSASRPQDRQFILSSKKLLLSDSGFYLCAWSGGRYTQYFGPGTRLTVL.

There are many counts of this clonotype. The chain employs TRBV15 and TRBJ2-2, with TRBD1 identical over 7 bases. The CDR3 covers 17 residues. V shed 3 bases and J 4 bases; nucleotides not matched to a gene: 11. Germline CDR1 reads LNHNV; CDR2 reads YYDKDF (reference sequence). CDR3 residues: CATSSDPQGERTGELFF. CDR3 DNA: TGTGCCACCAGCAGTGACCCCCAGGGGGAACGCACCGGGGAGCTGTTTTTT. Looking up the rest from reference TRBV15 and TRBJ2-2 gives the full variable domain: DAMVIQNPRYQVTQFGKPVTLSCSQTLNHNVMYWYQQKSSQAPKLLFHYYDKDFNNEADTPDNFQSRRPNTSFCFLDIRSPGLGDTAMYLCATSSDPQGERTGELFFGEGSRLTVL.

This clonotype was observed a few times. The chain combines TRBV10-2 with TRBJ2-7; D gene unclear. Trimming removed 0 bases from V and 0 bases from J, with 6 bases in between. The CDR3 loop spans 14 amino acids. In germline, CDR1 is WSHSY, CDR2 SAAADI. The CDR3 DNA reads as TGCGCCAGCAGTGAGTCCCTAAGCTCCTACGAGCAGTACTTC. Encoded protein: CASSESLSSYEQYF.

With regard to this clonotype: This could be a read error, since a much larger clone is one nucleotide away. V is TRBV12-3 or TRBV12-4 and J is TRBJ2-7; D might be TRBD1 (5 bases). CDR3 length: 12 amino acids. The CDR3 reads CAGSDSFYEQYF. The CDR3, as DNA: TGTGCCGGCAGTGACAGCTTCTACGAGCAGTACTTC.

The chain joins TRBV24-1 to TRBJ2-3; a possible D gene is TRBD2 (6 bases). This CDR3 has 16 amino acids. Germline loops: CDR1 KGHDR, CDR2 SFDVKD. V gave up 0 bases and J gave up 4 bases, with 13 bases separating them. CDR3 in DNA: TGTGCCACCAGTGATTTGGTCGGGGGACCTTCAGATACGCAGTATTTT. Protein product: CATSDLVGGPSDTQYF.

In its sample, this clonotype was seen many times. V usage is TRBV5-6 and J usage is TRBJ2-7, with a possible D match to TRBD2 (6 bases). V was clipped by 0 bases and J by 7 bases, with 17 bases between them. Germline values: CDR1 SGHDT, CDR2 YYEEEE. There are 15 residues in the CDR3. The CDR3 DNA is TGTGCCAGCAGCTTGGGACGCCGGGAGACGGGAGAGCAGTACTTC. This translates into CASSLGRRETGEQYF.

This clonotype was recorded many times. An end of the junction does not agree with germline; a read error may underlie this. The gene calls are TRBV19 and TRBJ2-1, with 10 nucleotides matching TRBD2. There are 18 residues in the CDR3. Germline V CDR1 and CDR2: LNHDA, SQIVND (reference sequence). The CDR3 DNA follows: TGTGCCAGTAGTATCAACGGTGCAGCGGGAGGGGCCTACATTGAGCAGTTCTTC. Residues: CASSINGAAGGAYIEQFF.

The table lists this clonotype with a few counts. This chain connects TRBV15 to TRBJ2-2; 8 bases agree with TRBD1. This CDR3 is 15 amino acids long. Germline CDR1 reads LNHNV; CDR2 reads YYDKDF (reference sequence). V shed 8 bases, J shed 1 base, and the junction held 6 bases outside the gene matches. The CDR3 coding sequence is TGTGCCACCGTATCAGGGGGCATGAACACCGGGGAGCTGTTTTTT. Its protein product is CATVSGGMNTGELFF.

This clonotype was found many times. The rearrangement uses TRBV12-3 or TRBV12-4 and TRBJ2-1; tentatively, D is TRBD1 (6 bases). CDR3 length equals 15 residues. Trimming stripped 6 bases from V and 2 bases from J, with 14 bases between. The CDR3 protein is CASRRTADPYNEQFF. CDR3 nucleotides: TGTGCCAGCAGGAGGACAGCCGATCCCTACAATGAGCAGTTCTTC.